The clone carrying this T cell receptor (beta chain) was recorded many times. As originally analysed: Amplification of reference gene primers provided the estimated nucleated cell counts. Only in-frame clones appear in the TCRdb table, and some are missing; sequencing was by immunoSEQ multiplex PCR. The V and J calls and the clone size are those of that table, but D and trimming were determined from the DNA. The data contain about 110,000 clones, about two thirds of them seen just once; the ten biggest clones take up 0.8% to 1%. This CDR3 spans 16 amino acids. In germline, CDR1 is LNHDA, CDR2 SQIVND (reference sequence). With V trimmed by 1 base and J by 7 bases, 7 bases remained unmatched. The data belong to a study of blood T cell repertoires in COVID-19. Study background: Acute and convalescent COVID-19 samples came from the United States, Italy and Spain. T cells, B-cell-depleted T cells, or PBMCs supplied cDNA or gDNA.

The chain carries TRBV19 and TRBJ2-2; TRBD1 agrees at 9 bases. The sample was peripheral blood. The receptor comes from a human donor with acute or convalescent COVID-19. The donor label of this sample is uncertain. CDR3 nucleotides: TGTGCCAGTAGTATAGGCGGGACAGGGTTCGGCGGGGAGCTGTTTTTT. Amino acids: CASSIGGTGFGGELFF.